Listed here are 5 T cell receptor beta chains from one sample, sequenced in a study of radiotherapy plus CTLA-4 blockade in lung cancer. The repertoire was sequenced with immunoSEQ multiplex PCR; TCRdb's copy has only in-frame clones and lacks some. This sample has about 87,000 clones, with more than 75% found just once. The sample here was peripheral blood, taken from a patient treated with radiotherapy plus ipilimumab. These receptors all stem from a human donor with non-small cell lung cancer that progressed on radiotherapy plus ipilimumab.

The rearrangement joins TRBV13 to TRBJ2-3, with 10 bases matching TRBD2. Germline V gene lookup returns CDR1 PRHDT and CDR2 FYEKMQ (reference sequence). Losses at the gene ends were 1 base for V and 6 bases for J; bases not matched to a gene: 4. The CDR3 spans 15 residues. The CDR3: CASSLAKREGDTQYF. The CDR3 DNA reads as TGTGCCAGCAGCTTAGCAAAGCGGGAGGGGGATACGCAGTATTTT.

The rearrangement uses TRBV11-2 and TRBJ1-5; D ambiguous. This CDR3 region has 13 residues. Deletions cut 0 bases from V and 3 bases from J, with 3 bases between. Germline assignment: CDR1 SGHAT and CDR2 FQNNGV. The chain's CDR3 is CASSLESNQPQHF. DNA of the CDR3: TGTGCCAGCAGCTTAGAATCCAATCAGCCCCAGCATTTT.

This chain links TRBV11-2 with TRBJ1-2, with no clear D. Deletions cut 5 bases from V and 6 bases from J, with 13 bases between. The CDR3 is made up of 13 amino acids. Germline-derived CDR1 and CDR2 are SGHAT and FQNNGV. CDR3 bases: TGTGCCAGCAGCCTAGGATCGGCTAATGGCTACACCTTC. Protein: CASSLGSANGYTF. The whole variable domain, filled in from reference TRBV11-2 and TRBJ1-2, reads EAGVAQSPRYKIIEKRQSVAFWCNPISGHATLYWYQQILGQGPKLLIQFQNNGVVDDSQLPKDRFSAERLKGVDSTLKIQPAKLEDSAVYLCASSLGSANGYTFGSGTRLTVV.

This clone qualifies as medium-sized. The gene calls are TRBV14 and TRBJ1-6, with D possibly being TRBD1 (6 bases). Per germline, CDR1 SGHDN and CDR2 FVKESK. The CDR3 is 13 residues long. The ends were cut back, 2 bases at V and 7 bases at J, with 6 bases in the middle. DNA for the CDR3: TGTGCCAGCAGCCAACAGGGGAATTCACCCCTCCACTTT. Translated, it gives CASSQQGNSPLHF.

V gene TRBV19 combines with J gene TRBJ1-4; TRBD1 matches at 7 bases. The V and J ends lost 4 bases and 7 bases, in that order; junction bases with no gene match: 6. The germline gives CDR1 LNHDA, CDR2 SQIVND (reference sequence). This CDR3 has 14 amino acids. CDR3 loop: CASSKEGASEKLFF. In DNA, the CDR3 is TGTGCCAGTAGTAAGGAGGGGGCAAGTGAAAAACTGTTTTTT.